The entry below gives a single TCR beta chain sequence along with its context. Its antigen is unknown. Base qualities are not provided; no much larger clone lies one nucleotide away. This specimen belongs to a study of T cell responses to AZD1222 COVID-19 vaccine (dated by TCRdb to the early 2020s). Background for the entire study: AZD1222 recipients whose second dose came at about 4 weeks and those whose second dose came at about 12 weeks were combined into one group, since spike-specific TCR depth and breadth did not differ between the two schedules. A total of 230 to 250 trial participants underwent TCR sequencing, of whom 200 to 220 received two doses of AZD1222 and 26 received two doses of the MenACWY control vaccine. Trial participants were enrolled by age into 18-55, 56-69 and 70-plus year subgroups, with around 140, 26 and 57 TCR-sequenced participants respectively. The investigation overall reported the following: Participants were mostly white British and included more females than males, and it was suggested by the authors that clonal diversity may have been underestimated. Nearly half of unique spike-specific TCRs reportedly recognized epitopes outside regions mutated in the B.1.351 and B.1.1.7 variants. The 56-69-year group was small, and its depth increase did not reach significance, likely because of low power. The vaccine-associated CD4 TCRs covered the entire spike protein, and the dominant responses fell in regions 160-218 and 743-854. A significant rise in spike-specific TCR breadth and depth was observed after two AZD1222 doses relative to day 0 and relative to MenACWY recipients. Conclusions about previously exposed vaccinees were limited because only six AZD1222 recipients were SARS-CoV-2 seropositive at baseline. Because no day 14 peak-response samples were available, the repertoires could be characterized only after the peak T cell response.

The CDR3 regions of human TCRbeta chains were subjected to immunosequencing. The paper's data handling went like this. TCRs in the repertoires were matched against a reference library of SARS-CoV-2-specific TCRs that had been generated with the MIRA antigen-specificity platform. Breadth meant the fraction of unique TCRs that were SARS-CoV-2-associated, whereas depth meant the fraction of total T cells that were SARS-CoV-2-associated. Using the MIRA data, each spike-specific TCR was mapped to the spike region that the TCR reacts to and placed in a CD4 or CD8 class. Log10-transformed breadth and depth values were compared by one-way ANOVA with Sidak's multiple comparisons tests. Held by TCRdb, this immuneACCESS table contains in-frame sequences only and omits some clones. Under half of the omission traces to an unresolved V gene where checked; the cause of the rest is unknown. D and trimming come from the DNA, and the V and J calls and clone size come from that table. This sample has more than 100,000 clones in its table, and 85% to 90% of those were observed once. Roughly 3.6% of the sample belongs to the ten largest clones.

V loses 3 bases, J loses 3 bases, and the germline ends lie 17 bases apart. According to the germline V gene, CDR1 reads MGHRA and CDR2 reads YSYEKL. Taken from cysteine to phenylalanine, the CDR3 has 17 residues. Of the read, only the CDR3 DNA is kept; its 51 bases are in frame from base 1. The time point label, read with the paper, signifies: baseline before first vaccination. The vaccinee samples were drawn from two UK trials, COV001 and COV002, one of which was a single-blind randomized controlled phase 2/3 trial testing AZD1222 (ChAdOx1 nCoV-19) in healthy adults. For TCRbeta chain sequencing, PBMC samples from trial participants were taken at day 0 and at day 28 after the second dose.

This specimen consisted of peripheral blood, obtained on day 0 of AZD1222 vaccination. The origin of this receptor is an adult in good health. The chain joins TRBV4-1 to TRBJ2-2; the D gene is perhaps TRBD2, from 5 matching bases. The CDR3 here reads CASSHVGSGRDTGELFF. Here is the DNA: TGCGCCAGCAGCCACGTCGGGTCGGGAAGGGACACCGGGGAGCTGTTTTTT.